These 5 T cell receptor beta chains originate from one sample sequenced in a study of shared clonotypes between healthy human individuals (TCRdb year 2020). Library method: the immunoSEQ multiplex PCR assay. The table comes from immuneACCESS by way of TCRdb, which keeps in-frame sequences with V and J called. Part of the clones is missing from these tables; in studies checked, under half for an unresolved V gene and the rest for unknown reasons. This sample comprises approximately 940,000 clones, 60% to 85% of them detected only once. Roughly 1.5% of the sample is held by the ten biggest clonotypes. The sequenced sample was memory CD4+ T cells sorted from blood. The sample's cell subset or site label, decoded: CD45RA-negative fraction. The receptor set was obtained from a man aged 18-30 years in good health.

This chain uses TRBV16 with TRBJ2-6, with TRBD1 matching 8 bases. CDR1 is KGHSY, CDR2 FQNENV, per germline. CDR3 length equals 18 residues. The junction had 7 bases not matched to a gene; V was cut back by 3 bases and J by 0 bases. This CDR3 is CASSQTRDRNSGANVLTF. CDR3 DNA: TGTGCCAGCAGCCAGACCCGGGACAGGAACTCTGGGGCCAACGTCCTGACTTTC.

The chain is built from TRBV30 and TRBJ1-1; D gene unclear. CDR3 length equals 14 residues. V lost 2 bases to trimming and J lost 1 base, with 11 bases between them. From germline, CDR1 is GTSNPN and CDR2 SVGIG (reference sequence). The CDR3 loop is CAWSPSIRNTEAFF. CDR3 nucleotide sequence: TGTGCCTGGAGTCCTTCGATTAGGAACACTGAAGCTTTCTTT. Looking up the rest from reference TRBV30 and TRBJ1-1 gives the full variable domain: SQTIHQWPATLVQPVGSPLSLECTVEGTSNPNLYWYRQAAGRGLQLLFYSVGIGQISSEVPQNLSASRPQDRQFILSSKKLLLSDSGFYLCAWSPSIRNTEAFFGQGTRLTVV.

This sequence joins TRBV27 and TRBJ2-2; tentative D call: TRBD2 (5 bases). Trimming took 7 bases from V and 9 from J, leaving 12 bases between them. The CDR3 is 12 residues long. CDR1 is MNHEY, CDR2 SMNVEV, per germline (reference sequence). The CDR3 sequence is CASIERAWELFF. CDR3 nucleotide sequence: TGTGCCAGCATCGAGAGGGCCTGGGAGCTGTTTTTT.

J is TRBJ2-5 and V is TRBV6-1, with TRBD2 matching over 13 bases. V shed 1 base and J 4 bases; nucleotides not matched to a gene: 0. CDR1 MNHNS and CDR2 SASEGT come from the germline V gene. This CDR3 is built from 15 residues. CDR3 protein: CASSEGTSGGETQYF. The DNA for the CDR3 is TGTGCCAGCAGTGAAGGGACTAGCGGGGGAGAGACCCAGTACTTC.

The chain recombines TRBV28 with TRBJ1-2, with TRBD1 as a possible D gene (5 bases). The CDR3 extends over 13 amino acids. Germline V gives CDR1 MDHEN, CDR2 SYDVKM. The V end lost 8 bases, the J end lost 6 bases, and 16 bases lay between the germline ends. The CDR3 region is CASRTWGTNGYTF. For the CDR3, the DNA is TGTGCCAGCCGTACATGGGGGACCAATGGCTACACCTTC.